This T cell receptor beta chain was sequenced during a study of read filtering for tumor transcriptome and immune sequencing. Overall study: Eight or nine patients were R-ISS I, 16 were R-ISS II, about seven were R-ISS III. General study findings and limits: Single-read clonotypes: around 81% of IR-seq clonotypes (approximately 4% of reads), more than 70% of RNA-seq clonotypes (roughly 43% of reads). Correlation between methods rose after single-read clonotypes were removed.

From around 0.4 ug of RNA, a library with molecular barcoded alpha/delta and beta/gamma adaptors was made. TCRdb re-derived calls from the reads in MiXCR, one entry per CDR3 protein. Of about 90,000 distinct CDR3 sequences in the sample, about 12% were seen once. With 4 bases clipped from V and 4 bases from J, the junction kept 5 bases outside the gene matches. From germline, CDR1 is MGHDK and CDR2 SYGVNS. This CDR3 has 14 amino acids. This clonotype was detected ten times or more. Its target is not known. J is TRBJ1-1 and V is TRBV25-1; the match to TRBD1 covers 8 bases. This receptor was identified in a donor at least 40 years old with multiple myeloma. The sequenced sample was a population of CD138-negative cells sorted from bone marrow. The DNA for the CDR3 is TGTGCCAGCAGTGGGCGACAGGGGACCACTGAAGCTTTCTTT. As protein: CASSGRQGTTEAFF.